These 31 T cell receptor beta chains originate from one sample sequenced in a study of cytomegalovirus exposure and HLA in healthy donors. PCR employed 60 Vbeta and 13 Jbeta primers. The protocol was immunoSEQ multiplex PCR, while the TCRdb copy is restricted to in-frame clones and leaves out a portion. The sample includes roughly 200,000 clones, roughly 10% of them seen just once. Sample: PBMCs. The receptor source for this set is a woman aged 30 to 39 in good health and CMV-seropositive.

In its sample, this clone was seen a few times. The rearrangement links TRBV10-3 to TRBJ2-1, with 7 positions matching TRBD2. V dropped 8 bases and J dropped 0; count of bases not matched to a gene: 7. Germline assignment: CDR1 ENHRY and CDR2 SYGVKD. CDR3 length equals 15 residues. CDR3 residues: CAIQPSGPSYNEQFF. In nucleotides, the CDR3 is TGTGCCATCCAGCCTAGCGGCCCCTCCTACAATGAGCAGTTCTTC.

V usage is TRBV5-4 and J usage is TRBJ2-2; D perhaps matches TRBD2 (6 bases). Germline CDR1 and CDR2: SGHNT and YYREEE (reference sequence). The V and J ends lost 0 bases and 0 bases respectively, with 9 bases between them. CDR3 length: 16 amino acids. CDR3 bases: TGTGCCAGCAGCTTGGGCGGGGCTGCGAACACCGGGGAGCTGTTTTTT. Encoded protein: CASSLGGAANTGELFF.

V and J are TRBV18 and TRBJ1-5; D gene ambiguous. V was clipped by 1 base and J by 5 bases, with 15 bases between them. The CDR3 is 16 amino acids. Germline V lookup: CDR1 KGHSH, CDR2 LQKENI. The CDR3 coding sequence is TGTGCCAGCTCACCACGGCGGACTGCAACCCATCAGCCCCAGCATTTT. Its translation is CASSPRRTATHQPQHF.

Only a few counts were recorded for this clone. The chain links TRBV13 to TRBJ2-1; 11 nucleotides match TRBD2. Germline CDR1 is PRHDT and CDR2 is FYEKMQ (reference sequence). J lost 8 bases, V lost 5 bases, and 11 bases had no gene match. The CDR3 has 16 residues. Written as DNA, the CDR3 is TGTGCCAGCAGCCGACCACTAGCGGGGGAGGGCGATGAGCAGTTCTTC. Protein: CASSRPLAGEGDEQFF.

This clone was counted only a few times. The CDR3 protein is CASSPPGLEDYEQYF. In nucleotides, the CDR3 is TGTGCCAGCAGCCCCCCGGGACTAGAAGATTACGAGCAGTACTTC. The chain is built from TRBV7-9 and TRBJ2-7; 8 bases agree with TRBD2. This CDR3 is built from 15 residues. In germline, CDR1 is SEHNR, CDR2 FQNEAQ (reference sequence). With 5 bases clipped from V and 4 bases from J, the junction kept 10 bases outside the gene matches.

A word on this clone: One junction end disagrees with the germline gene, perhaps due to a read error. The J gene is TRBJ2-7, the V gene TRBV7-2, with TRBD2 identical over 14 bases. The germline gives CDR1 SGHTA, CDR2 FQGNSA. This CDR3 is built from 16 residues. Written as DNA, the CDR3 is TGTGCCAGCAGCGCCAGACTAGCGGGAGGGTCCTACGAGCAGTATTTC. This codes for CASSARLAGGSYEQYF.

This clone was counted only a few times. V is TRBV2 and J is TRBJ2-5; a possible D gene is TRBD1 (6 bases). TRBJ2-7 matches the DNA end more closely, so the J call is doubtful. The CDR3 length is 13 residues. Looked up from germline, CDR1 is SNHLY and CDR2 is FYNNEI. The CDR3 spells CASSGPGVYEQYF. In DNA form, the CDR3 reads TGTGCCAGCAGTGGACCAGGGGTCTACGAGCAGTACTTC.

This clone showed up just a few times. In DNA, the CDR3 is TGCGCCAGCAGCTCGGACTATTCTGGGGCCAACGTCCTGACTTTC. This codes for CASSSDYSGANVLTF. J is TRBJ2-6 and V is TRBV5-1; D possibly corresponds to TRBD2 (6 bases). The CDR3 consists of 15 residues. Trimming pared 3 bases from V and 1 base from J, leaving 8 bases between. Germline-derived CDR1 and CDR2 are SGHRS and YFSETQ.

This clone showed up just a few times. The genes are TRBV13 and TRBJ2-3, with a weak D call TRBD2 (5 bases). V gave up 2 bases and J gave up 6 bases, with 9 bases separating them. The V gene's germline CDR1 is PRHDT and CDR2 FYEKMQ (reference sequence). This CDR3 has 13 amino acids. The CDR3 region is CASSLKRGDTQYF. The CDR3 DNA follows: TGTGCCAGCAGCTTAAAAAGAGGGGATACGCAGTATTTT.

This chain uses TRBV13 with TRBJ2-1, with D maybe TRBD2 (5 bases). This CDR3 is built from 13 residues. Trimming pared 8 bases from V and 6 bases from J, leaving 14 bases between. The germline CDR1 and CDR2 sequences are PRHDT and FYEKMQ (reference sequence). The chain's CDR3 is CASETRVSNEQFF. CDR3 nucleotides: TGTGCCAGCGAAACTAGAGTCTCCAATGAGCAGTTCTTC.

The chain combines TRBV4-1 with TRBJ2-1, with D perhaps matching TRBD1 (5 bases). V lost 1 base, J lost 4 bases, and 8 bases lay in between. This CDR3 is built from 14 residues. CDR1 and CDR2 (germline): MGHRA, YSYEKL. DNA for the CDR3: TGCGCCAGCAGCCAAGTAGGGGCTTACAATGAGCAGTTCTTC. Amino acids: CASSQVGAYNEQFF.

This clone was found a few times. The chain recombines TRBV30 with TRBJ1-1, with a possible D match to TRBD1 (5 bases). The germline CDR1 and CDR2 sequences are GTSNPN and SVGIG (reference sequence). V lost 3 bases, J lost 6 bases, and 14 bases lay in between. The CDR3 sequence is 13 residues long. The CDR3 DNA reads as TGTGCCTGGAGAACCAGGGAAAGGGCTGAAGCTTTCTTT. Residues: CAWRTRERAEAFF. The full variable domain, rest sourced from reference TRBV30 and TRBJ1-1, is SQTIHQWPATLVQPVGSPLSLECTVEGTSNPNLYWYRQAAGRGLQLLFYSVGIGQISSEVPQNLSASRPQDRQFILSSKKLLLSDSGFYLCAWRTRERAEAFFGQGTRLTVV.

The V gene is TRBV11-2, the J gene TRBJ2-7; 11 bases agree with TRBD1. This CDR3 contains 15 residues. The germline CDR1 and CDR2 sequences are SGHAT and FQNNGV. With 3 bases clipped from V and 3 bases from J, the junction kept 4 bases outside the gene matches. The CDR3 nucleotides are TGTGCCAGCAGCTTGGGGACAGGGGGTCTCTACGAGCAGTACTTC. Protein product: CASSLGTGGLYEQYF.

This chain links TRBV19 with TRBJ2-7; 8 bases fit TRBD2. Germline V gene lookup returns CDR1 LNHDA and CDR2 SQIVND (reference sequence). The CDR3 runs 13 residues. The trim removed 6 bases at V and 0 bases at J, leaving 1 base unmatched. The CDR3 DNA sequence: TGTGCCAGTAGCGGGAGGGCCTCCTACGAGCAGTACTTC. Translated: CASSGRASYEQYF.

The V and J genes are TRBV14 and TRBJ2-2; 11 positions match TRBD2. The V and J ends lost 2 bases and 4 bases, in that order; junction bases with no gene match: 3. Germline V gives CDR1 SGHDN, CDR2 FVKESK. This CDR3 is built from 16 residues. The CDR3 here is CASSQLAGGGTGELFF. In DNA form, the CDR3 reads TGTGCCAGCAGCCAACTAGCGGGAGGTGGCACCGGGGAGCTGTTTTTT.

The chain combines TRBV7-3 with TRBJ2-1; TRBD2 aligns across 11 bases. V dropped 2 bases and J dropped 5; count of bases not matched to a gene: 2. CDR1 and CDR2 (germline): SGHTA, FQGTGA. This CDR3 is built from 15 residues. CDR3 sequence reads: CASSLLAGGHNEQFF. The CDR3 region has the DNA TGTGCCAGCAGCTTATTAGCGGGAGGGCACAATGAGCAGTTCTTC.

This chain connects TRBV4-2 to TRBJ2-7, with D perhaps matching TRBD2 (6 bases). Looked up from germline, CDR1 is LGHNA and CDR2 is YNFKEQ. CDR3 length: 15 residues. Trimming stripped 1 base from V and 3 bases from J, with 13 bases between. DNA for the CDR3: TGTGCCAGCAGCCAAGTGGTAGCGGACCGCTACGAGCAGTACTTC. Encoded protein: CASSQVVADRYEQYF.

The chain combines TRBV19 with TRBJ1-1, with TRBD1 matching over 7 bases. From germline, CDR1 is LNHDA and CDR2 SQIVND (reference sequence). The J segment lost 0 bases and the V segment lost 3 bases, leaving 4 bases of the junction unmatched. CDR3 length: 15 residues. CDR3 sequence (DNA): TGTGCCAGTAGTATTTCGACAGGGCTGAACACTGAAGCTTTCTTT. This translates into CASSISTGLNTEAFF.

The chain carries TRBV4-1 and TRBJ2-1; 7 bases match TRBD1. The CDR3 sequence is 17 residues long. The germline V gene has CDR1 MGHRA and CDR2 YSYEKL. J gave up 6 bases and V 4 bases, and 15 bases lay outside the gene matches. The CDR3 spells CASSPPPGTADPNEQFF. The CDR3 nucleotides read TGCGCCAGCAGCCCCCCCCCAGGGACAGCGGACCCCAATGAGCAGTTCTTC.

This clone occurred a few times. CDR3: CASSRDRNTEAFF. In DNA, the CDR3 is TGTGCCAGCAGCCGAGACAGGAACACTGAAGCTTTCTTT. This chain uses TRBV7-6 with TRBJ1-1; D is perhaps TRBD1 (5 bases). The CDR3 has 13 amino acids. The germline CDR1 and CDR2 sequences are SGHVS and FNYEAQ. Trimming left V 5 bases short and J 1 base short, with 8 bases between.

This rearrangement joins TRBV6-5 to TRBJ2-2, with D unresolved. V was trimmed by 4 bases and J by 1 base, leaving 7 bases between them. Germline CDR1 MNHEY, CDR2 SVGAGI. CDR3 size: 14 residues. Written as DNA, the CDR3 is TGTGCCAGCAGTTTCCAGGTGAACACCGGGGAGCTGTTTTTT. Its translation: CASSFQVNTGELFF.

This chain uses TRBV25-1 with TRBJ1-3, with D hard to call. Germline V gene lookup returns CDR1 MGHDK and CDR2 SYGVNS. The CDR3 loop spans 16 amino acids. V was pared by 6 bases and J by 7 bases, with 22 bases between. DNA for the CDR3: TGTGCCAGCAGCGACTACATCAGCGGAGCGGGGAACACCATATATTTT. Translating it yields CASSDYISGAGNTIYF.

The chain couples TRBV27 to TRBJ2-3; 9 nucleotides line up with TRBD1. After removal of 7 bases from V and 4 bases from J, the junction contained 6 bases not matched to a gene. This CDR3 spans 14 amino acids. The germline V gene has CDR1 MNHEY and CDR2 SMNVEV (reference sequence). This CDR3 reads CASKSRTGADTQYF. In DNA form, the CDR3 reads TGTGCCAGCAAGTCGCGGACAGGGGCAGATACGCAGTATTTT.

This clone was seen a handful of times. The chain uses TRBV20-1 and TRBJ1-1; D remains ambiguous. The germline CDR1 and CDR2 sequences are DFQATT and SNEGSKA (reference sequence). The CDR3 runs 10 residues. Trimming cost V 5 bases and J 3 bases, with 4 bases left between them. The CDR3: CSALDTEAFF. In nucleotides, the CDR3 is TGCAGTGCTTTAGACACTGAAGCTTTCTTT.

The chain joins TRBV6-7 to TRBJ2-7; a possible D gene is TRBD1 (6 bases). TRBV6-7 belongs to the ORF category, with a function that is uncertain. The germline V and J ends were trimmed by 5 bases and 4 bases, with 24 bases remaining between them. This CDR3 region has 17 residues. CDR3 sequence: CASSTRQVSTKPYEQYF. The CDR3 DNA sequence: TGTGCCAGCAGTACCAGACAGGTGAGTACTAAACCTTACGAGCAGTACTTC.

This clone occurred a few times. CDR3 in DNA: TGTGCCTGGAGTGTAAGAGGACAGGGAGCTTTCTTT. It translates to CAWSVRGQGAFF. The chain carries TRBV30 and TRBJ1-1; 8 bases agree with TRBD1. The CDR3 spans 12 residues. Germline assignment: CDR1 GTSNPN and CDR2 SVGIG (reference sequence). V shed 0 bases and J 10 bases; nucleotides not matched to a gene: 4.

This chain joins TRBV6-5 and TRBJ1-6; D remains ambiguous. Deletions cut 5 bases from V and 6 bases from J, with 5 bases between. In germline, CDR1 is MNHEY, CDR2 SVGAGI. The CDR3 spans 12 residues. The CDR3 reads CASSPLNSPLHF. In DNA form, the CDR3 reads TGTGCCAGCAGTCCCCTTAATTCACCCCTCCACTTT.

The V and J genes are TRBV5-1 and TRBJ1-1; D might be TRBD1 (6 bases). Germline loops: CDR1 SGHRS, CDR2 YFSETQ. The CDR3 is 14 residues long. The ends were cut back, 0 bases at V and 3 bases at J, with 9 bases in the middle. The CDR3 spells CASSLGGTYTEAFF. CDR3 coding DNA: TGCGCCAGCAGCTTGGGTGGGACATACACTGAAGCTTTCTTT.

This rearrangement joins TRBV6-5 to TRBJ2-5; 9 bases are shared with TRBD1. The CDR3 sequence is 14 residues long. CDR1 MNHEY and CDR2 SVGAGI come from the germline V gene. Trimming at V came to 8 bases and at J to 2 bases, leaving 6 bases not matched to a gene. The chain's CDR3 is CASLGTGFQETQYF. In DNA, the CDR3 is TGTGCCAGCCTCGGGACAGGGTTTCAAGAGACCCAGTACTTC.

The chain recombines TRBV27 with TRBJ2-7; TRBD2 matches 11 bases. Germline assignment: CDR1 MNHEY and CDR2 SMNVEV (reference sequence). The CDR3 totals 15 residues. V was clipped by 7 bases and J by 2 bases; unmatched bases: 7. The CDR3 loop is CASTSLAGGPYEQYF. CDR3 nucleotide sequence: TGTGCCAGCACCTCTCTAGCGGGAGGCCCCTACGAGCAGTACTTC.

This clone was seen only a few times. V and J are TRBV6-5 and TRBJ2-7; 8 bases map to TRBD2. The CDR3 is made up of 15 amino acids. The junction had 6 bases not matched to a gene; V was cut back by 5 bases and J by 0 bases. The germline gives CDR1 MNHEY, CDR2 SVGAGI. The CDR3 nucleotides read TGTGCCAGCAGTCGGGGGGGCGTAAGCTCCTACGAGCAGTACTTC. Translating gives CASSRGGVSSYEQYF.